This TCR beta chain was recorded in a study of Tregs in tolerant kidney transplant recipients. The J segment lost 1 base and the V segment lost 5 bases, leaving 3 bases of the junction unmatched. This CDR3 is 15 amino acids long. Germline loops: CDR1 LNHDA, CDR2 SQIVND (reference sequence). Note on this clone: Its antigen remains unidentified.

Sequencing used immunoSEQ multiplex PCR; TCRdb keeps in-frame clones, though not all of them. The sample holds around 70,000 clones; about nine tenths are singletons and the top ten take around 9.9%. Study conclusions and caveats: The most relevant donor-specific Treg TCRbeta repertoire apparently came from expansion with activated donor B cells.

Thawed PBMCs were FACS-sorted into unstimulated CD4+CD25+CD127- regulatory T cells, CD4+CD25- non-regulatory cells, CD4 and CD8 cells. J is TRBJ1-2 and V is TRBV19; TRBD1 aligns across 11 bases. Sequences were derived from CD8+ T cells from blood, sampled before the transplant. This TCR came from a human donor who received a combined kidney and bone marrow transplant. CDR3 residues: CASSPGTGGNYGYTF. The DNA for the CDR3 is TGTGCCAGTAGTCCCGGGACAGGGGGTAACTATGGCTACACCTTC.